The T cell receptor (beta chain) under discussion was sequenced for a study of T cell responses to AZD1222 COVID-19 vaccine. Study results and caveats: The sample set comprised mostly white British donors with more females, and clonal diversity was possibly underestimated. It was only after the peak T cell response that any repertoires were sampled.

The method was immunoSEQ multiplex PCR; TCRdb's version includes in-frame clones alone and lacks a portion of them. The data contain about 150,000 clones, 92% of them singletons. About this clone: Its antigen remains unidentified.

The sequence came from an adult in good health. Specimen: peripheral blood, collected on day 0 of AZD1222 vaccination.

CDR3 sequence: CATLGQGEFCYTF. CDR3 nucleotides: TGTGCCACCCTGGGACAGGGGGAGTTCTGCTACACCTTC. V and J are TRBV7-9 and TRBJ1-2; 11 bases are a match to TRBD1. CDR3 length: 13 amino acids. Per the germline V gene, CDR1 is SEHNR and CDR2 is FQNEAQ (reference sequence). V lost 10 bases, J lost 9 bases, and 10 bases stayed unmatched.